This T cell receptor beta chain was documented in a study of OX40 agonist ivuxolimab in advanced cancers. General notes on the study: Ivuxolimab was a fully human IgG2 agonistic monoclonal antibody targeting the costimulatory receptor OX40 (CD134). Intravenous ivuxolimab was administered to patients every 2 weeks at six dose levels: 0.01, 0.1, 0.3, 1.5, 3 and 10 mg/kg. Of the 52 patients in dose escalation, about 20 had hepatocellular carcinoma, roughly 15 had melanoma, 9 had renal cell carcinoma and 9 had head and neck cancer. The dose-escalation cohort was about 86% male with a mean age of approximately 60 years, ranging from roughly 20 to 80. Prior anti-PD-1, anti-PD-L1 or anti-CTLA-4 therapy was permitted, and checkpoint inhibitors had been received by roughly 42% of dose-escalation patients. Partial responses occurred in three dose-escalation patients, of whom one had hepatocellular carcinoma and two had cutaneous melanoma. The purpose of peripheral TCRbeta sequencing was to test whether ivuxolimab changed TCR sequence diversity and led to clonal T-cell expansion. The paper describes the monotherapy dose-escalation part (N of about 52 patients) of the phase I trial of ivuxolimab.

V gives up 3 bases and J gives up 7 bases, and the segment between their germline ends measures 7 bases. The CDR3 holds 13 amino acids from the cysteine to the phenylalanine. The read is trimmed to its CDR3 DNA, 39 bases read in frame from base 1. From the germline V gene, CDR1 is SNHLY and CDR2 is FYNNEI. For sequencing of the TCRbeta CDR3 region, genomic DNA was extracted from the sorted cells. TCRbeta CDR3 regions were sequenced using the immunoSEQ Assay. TCRdb mirrors the immuneACCESS table, restricted to in-frame sequences. Some clones are absent from its copies; in checked studies, under half trace to an unresolved V gene, and the reason for the others is unknown. Within this sample are roughly 56,000 clones, with under 90% of them counted one time only. The ten top clones hold roughly 1.5% of the sample. Many counts were recorded for this clone. The antigen it recognizes is unknown. No qualities accompany the bases; no much larger clone lies one base away.

Study-level results and caveats: In the 0.1-3.0 mg/kg groups, partial responders were among the patients with the lowest normalized peripheral clonal expansion, particularly in CD8+ T cells. Antigen specificity was not determined for the clonally expanded peripheral T cells. Low levels of normalized T-cell clonal expansion were also seen in some patients who did not respond. At doses of 0.1 to 3.0 mg/kg, clonal expansion of both CD4+ and CD8+ blood T cells was observed from baseline to week 6. On average, CD8+ T cells showed more expanded clones than CD4+ T cells after ivuxolimab.

Patients with autoimmune disease history or receiving systemic immunosuppression were excluded from the trial. In every dose cohort, peripheral blood was drawn for TCR sequencing at baseline, cycle 4 day 1, and cycle 7 day 1. Samples came from an open-label, multicenter, first-in-human phase I dose-escalation trial of ivuxolimab. Adults with locally advanced or metastatic melanoma, renal cell, hepatocellular, or head and neck squamous cell carcinoma were enrolled in the trial. Before TCR sequencing, CD4+ T cells and CD8+ T cells were sorted from peripheral blood as separate populations. The sample here was CD4+ or CD8+ T cells sorted from blood, taken in a trial of the OX40 agonist ivuxolimab. The V and J genes are TRBV2 and TRBJ1-6; no confident D gene assignment can be made. This TCR derives from an adult with an advanced solid tumor such as melanoma, head and neck, liver or kidney cancer. The nucleotide sequence is TGTGCCAGCAGTGAGTTAGCGAATTCACCCCTCCACTTT. It translates as CASSELANSPLHF.